The rows below give T cell receptor beta chains drawn from one sample of a study of T cell responses to AZD1222 COVID-19 vaccine. Repertoires were generated with immunoSEQ multiplex PCR, while TCRdb's copy carries only in-frame clones and drops some. The data contain 70,000 to 95,000 clones, 75% to 90% of them singletons. The sequenced sample was peripheral blood, obtained 28 days after the second AZD1222 dose. These TCRs come from an adult who received the AZD1222 COVID-19 vaccine. Both conserved end residues are part of each CDR3. The D gene is left open where the match is weak. Only part of the rows carry a size: once, few, many, or a class if the clone is expanded.

once	TRBJ1-5	NA	TRBV20-1	CSARETEDQHF	TGCAGTGCTAGAGAAACTGAGGACCAGCATTTT
NA	TRBJ1-1	NA	TRBV5-5	CASSVLGRVDTEAFF	TGTGCCAGCAGCGTCCTAGGGAGGGTGGACACTGAAGCTTTCTTT
NA	TRBJ1-5	NA	TRBV9	CASSVTGSNQPQHF	TGTGCCAGCAGCGTAACGGGGAGCAATCAGCCCCAGCATTTT
NA	TRBJ1-3	NA	TRBV28	CASRQGQGGNTIYF	TGTGCCAGCAGGCAGGGGCAGGGCGGAAACACCATATATTTT
NA	TRBJ1-6	NA	TRBV9	CASSVDFVENSPLHF	TGTGCCAGCAGCGTAGACTTCGTGGAGAATTCACCCCTCCACTTT
NA	TRBJ1-3	NA	TRBV9	CASSPKGGGSQSGNTIYF	TGTGCCAGCAGCCCTAAGGGGGGGGGTAGTCAATCTGGAAACACCATATATTTT
NA	TRBJ2-7	TRBD1	TRBV19	CASSPGQGPYEQYF	TGTGCCAGTAGTCCGGGACAGGGCCCATACGAGCAGTACTTC
NA	TRBJ1-3	NA	TRBV9	CASSPSGGNTIYF	TGTGCCAGCAGCCCCTCCGGGGGCAACACCATATATTTT
once	TRBJ1-1	TRBD1	TRBV7-2	CASSSQGGTEAFF	TGTGCCAGCAGCTCACAGGGGGGGACTGAAGCTTTCTTT
NA	TRBJ1-5	TRBD1	TRBV5-1	CASSPGQGSQPQHF	TGCGCCAGCAGTCCGGGACAGGGAAGTCAGCCCCAGCATTTT
NA	TRBJ1-6	NA	TRBV7-8	CASSLMPGNSPLHF	TGTGCCAGCAGCTTAATGCCAGGCAATTCACCCCTCCACTTT
NA	TRBJ1-1	NA	TRBV9	CASSVGEGILNTEAFF	TGTGCCAGCAGCGTGGGAGAGGGGATCCTGAACACTGAAGCTTTCTTT
NA	TRBJ2-1	NA	TRBV9	CASSVGGTINEQFF	TGTGCCAGCAGCGTGGGCGGGACCATAAATGAGCAGTTCTTC
NA	TRBJ1-5	NA	TRBV19	CASSIVGRAMGQPQHF	TGTGCCAGTAGTATAGTGGGCAGGGCTATGGGTCAGCCCCAGCATTTT
NA	TRBJ2-7	NA	TRBV9	CASSVGRQGYEQYF	TGTGCCAGCAGCGTAGGACGGCAGGGATACGAGCAGTACTTC
NA	TRBJ2-1	NA	TRBV6-5	CASRYSMANEQFF	TGTGCCAGCAGGTACTCTATGGCCAATGAGCAGTTCTTC
NA	TRBJ2-4	NA	TRBV2	CASKALFLGDIQYF	TGTGCCAGCAAGGCCCTATTCCTCGGGGACATTCAGTACTTC
NA	TRBJ1-5	NA	TRBV16	CASSQSGGLLQPQHF	TGTGCCAGCAGCCAATCGGGAGGGCTCCTTCAGCCCCAGCATTTT
NA	TRBJ1-1	TRBD1	TRBV5-6	CASSMGQYTEAFF	TGTGCCAGCAGCATGGGACAGTACACTGAAGCTTTCTTT
NA	TRBJ2-1	TRBD1	TRBV7-6	CASSLGTGNYNEQFF	TGTGCCAGCAGCCTTGGGACAGGGAATTACAATGAGCAGTTCTTC
NA	TRBJ1-6	NA	TRBV6-2/TRBV6-3	CASSYYGGYNSPLHF	TGTGCCAGCAGTTACTACGGGGGCTATAATTCACCCCTCCACTTT
NA	TRBJ1-5	TRBD1	TRBV4-1	CASSQGQGLNQPQHF	TGCGCCAGCAGCCAAGGACAGGGACTAAATCAGCCCCAGCATTTT
NA	TRBJ1-1	TRBD1	TRBV13	CASSSTGQGTEAFF	TGTGCCAGCAGCTCGACAGGGCAAGGGACTGAAGCTTTCTTT
once	TRBJ1-2	NA	TRBV24-1	CATSDFRTGHRDGYTF	TGTGCCACCAGTGATTTCCGTACAGGGCACCGGGATGGCTACACCTTC
NA	TRBJ2-7	TRBD2	TRBV7-6	CASSLVVRGERVYEQYF	TGTGCCAGCAGCTTAGTTGTACGGGGGGAAAGGGTCTACGAGCAGTACTTC
NA	TRBJ2-5	TRBD1	TRBV18	CASSPPGRGIQETQYF	TGTGCCAGCTCACCACCGGGCAGGGGGATTCAAGAGACCCAGTACTTC
NA	TRBJ2-5	NA	TRBV3-1/TRBV3-2	CASSQGVALTGKTQYF	TGTGCCAGCAGCCAAGGGGTCGCGTTAACAGGGAAGACCCAGTACTTC
NA	TRBJ1-2	TRBD1	TRBV6-5	CASSAGQGGYTF	TGTGCCAGCAGCGCCGGACAGGGTGGCTACACCTTC
NA	TRBJ1-5	NA	TRBV18	CASSPRGGGNQPQHF	TGTGCCAGCTCACCTAGGGGAGGGGGCAATCAGCCCCAGCATTTT
NA	TRBJ1-6	NA	TRBV19	CASRESNSPLHF	TGTGCCAGTAGAGAGTCTAATTCACCCCTCCACTTT
once	TRBJ1-3	NA	TRBV10-3	CAISGFQGGNTIYF	TGTGCCATCAGTGGGTTTCAGGGTGGAAACACCATATATTTT
NA	TRBJ1-1	NA	TRBV5-1	CASSPVEGRMTEAFF	TGCGCCAGCAGCCCCGTTGAGGGACGGATGACTGAAGCTTTCTTT
NA	TRBJ2-1	TRBD2	TRBV28	CASSVTGLGGDNEQFF	TGTGCCAGCAGTGTCACTGGTCTCGGGGGGGACAATGAGCAGTTCTTC
once	TRBJ2-7	TRBD1	TRBV5-1	CASSSGTGSYEQYF	TGCGCCAGCAGCTCCGGGACAGGGAGTTACGAGCAGTACTTC
NA	TRBJ2-1	NA	TRBV14	CASSQEVSGVGYNEQFF	TGTGCCAGCAGCCAAGAAGTATCAGGTGTGGGTTACAATGAGCAGTTCTTC
NA	TRBJ1-6	NA	TRBV18	CASSPQDMGSPLHF	TGTGCCAGCTCACCACAGGACATGGGTTCACCCCTCCACTTT
NA	TRBJ1-1	NA	TRBV19	CASVSLNTEAFF	TGTGCCAGCGTTAGTTTGAACACTGAAGCTTTCTTT
NA	TRBJ2-7	NA	TRBV19	CASTESHNVYEQYF	TGTGCCAGTACCGAATCCCATAACGTCTACGAGCAGTACTTC
NA	TRBJ2-5	NA	TRBV19	CASSIAGWETQYF	TGTGCCAGTAGTATAGCGGGGTGGGAGACCCAGTACTTC
NA	TRBJ1-2	TRBD1	TRBV3-1/TRBV3-2	CASSHPLDRGWSYGYTF	TGTGCCAGCAGCCACCCCTTGGACAGGGGTTGGTCCTATGGCTACACCTTC
NA	TRBJ1-1	NA	TRBV30	CAWSMGASAMNTEAFF	TGTGCCTGGAGTATGGGGGCAAGTGCGATGAACACTGAAGCTTTCTTT
NA	TRBJ2-3	TRBD2	TRBV4-2	CASSQPTSGGARDTQYF	TGTGCCAGCAGCCAACCCACTAGCGGGGGGGCCAGAGATACGCAGTATTTT
NA	TRBJ2-5	NA	TRBV13	CASSLGLGVSGETQYF	TGTGCCAGCAGCTTAGGCCTAGGAGTTAGTGGAGAGACCCAGTACTTC
NA	TRBJ1-1	NA	TRBV28	CASRRHLEAFF	TGTGCCAGCAGAAGACACCTTGAAGCTTTCTTT
NA	TRBJ2-7	NA	TRBV30	CAWSGGKGLPYYEQYF	TGTGCCTGGAGTGGGGGGAAGGGATTACCTTACTACGAGCAGTACTTC
NA	TRBJ1-2	NA	TRBV7-9	CASSLGRAGYTF	TGTGCCAGCAGCCTGGGTCGGGCTGGCTACACCTTC
NA	TRBJ1-1	NA	TRBV6-5	CASRGRVKNTEAFF	TGTGCCAGCAGGGGGCGAGTGAAGAACACTGAAGCTTTCTTT
NA	TRBJ1-1	NA	TRBV29-1	CSVDLVLLGAFF	TGCAGCGTTGACCTCGTGCTTCTGGGAGCTTTCTTT
NA	TRBJ1-4	TRBD1	TRBV19	CASTKDRGTEKLFF	TGTGCCAGTACCAAGGACAGGGGGACGGAAAAACTGTTTTTT
NA	TRBJ2-7	NA	TRBV5-6	CASSLLGSDGEQYF	TGTGCCAGCAGCTTGCTTGGTAGCGATGGCGAGCAGTACTTC